This TCR beta chain was found in a study of cytomegalovirus exposure and HLA in healthy donors listed by TCRdb under 2017. The study in broad terms: In an earlier analysis of roughly 590 of the donors, 276 Gb of sequence data and roughly 100 million unique TCR beta sequences from 180 million or so T cells were reported. An early release that covered some 630 HLA-typed donors contained approximately 300 gigabases of sequencing data and around 85 million unique TCR sequences. Among the approximately 400 genotyped donors, approximately 77% belonged to the genetic ancestry cluster associated with self-reported Caucasian donors. The aim of the study was to test whether cataloging public T cell receptors could identify signatures of past pathogen exposure. The study profiled the T cell repertoires of 666 subjects by immunosequencing and related them to cytomegalovirus serostatus. In addition to the first cohort of 666 subjects, a separate validation cohort of 130 or so different subjects was used. To predict cytomegalovirus infection status, the study combined high-throughput TCR immunosequencing, statistical association of individual TCRs with disease status, and machine learning. In a later analysis, previously published TCR beta repertoires from 666 donors were re-analyzed and high-resolution HLA genotyping was added so that TCR occurrence patterns could be studied. The later analysis used no new phenotypic data to find candidate immune exposures, relying instead on TCR beta sequences and their occurrence across donors. An earlier analysis of some 600 of the donors applied high-throughput TCR beta sequencing to assess whether each TCR beta V gene segment acted as functional or pseudogenic. Donor age, sex, ethnicity and CMV serostatus were compiled together with the repertoire data. In a later genetic analysis, genome-wide SNP genotypes for about three fifths of the 666 donors were used, and that subset was treated as a discovery cohort. Every repertoire in the discovery cohort had been generated on one and the same sequencing platform. Class I and class II HLA loci were covered by the typing at four-digit resolution. The number of donors typed differed by locus, with 629-630 for A, B, C, DRB1 and DQB1, approximately 500 for DQA1, 600 to 610 for DPA1, and 400 to 490 for DPB1. Because of strong linkage in the cohort, 4 to 6 DR-DQ haplotypes were treated as single units for association and clustering. Across about 370 genotyped donors of the cohort, an average of about 240,000 unique TCR beta nucleotide sequences per donor were sequenced, and 15% to 20% of those sequences were non-productive.

The cohort consisted of 600 to 750 healthy bone marrow donors. All cohort members were sampled while nominally healthy, although unrecorded immune exposures were likely present. The donor tested CMV seropositive and was one of the 289 seropositive cohort members. A peripheral blood sample was provided by each donor, and peripheral blood mononuclear cells were used for TCR beta sequencing. The Qiagen DNeasy Blood Extraction Kit was used to extract genomic DNA from the blood cell samples. This clone was observed a handful of times. Its target antigen remains unknown. Per-base quality was not reported, and no clone a single base away is much larger than it. Ends trimmed: V by 5 bases, J by 6 bases; bases unmatched to a gene: 7. According to the germline V gene, CDR1 reads MDHEN and CDR2 reads SYDVKM. Inclusive of the bounding cysteine and phenylalanine, the CDR3 is 16 residues long. Just CDR3 DNA is preserved here, 48 bases in frame from base 1.

Library generation was performed with the immunoSEQ multiplex PCR assay. The multiplex PCR relied on a mix of 60 forward primers for TCR Vbeta segments and 13 reverse primers for TCR Jbeta segments. A multiplex PCR assay on genomic DNA amplified the CDR3 region of rearranged TCR beta genes. The amplified TCR beta libraries were sequenced on the Illumina HiSeq System as 87-base-pair reads. The authors processed their data as follows. A later analysis counted some 80 million unique TCR beta chains across the approximately 700 repertoires, and some 11 million of these chains were shared by at least two donors. To remove PCR and sequencing errors, raw reads were error-corrected and collapsed into unique sequences using a nearest-neighbor algorithm that merged closely related sequences. To assign V, D and J gene segments, CDR3 sequences were aligned to IMGT reference sequences. For a sequence to be retained, a match of at least six nucleotides was required to both a V gene segment and a J gene segment. Rearrangements were classified as productive when the CDR3 lacked stop codons and remained in frame with V and J, and all other rearrangements were classified as non-productive. CDR3 was defined by IMGT convention, running from the second conserved V-encoded cysteine to the conserved J-encoded phenylalanine. The earlier analysis of 550 to 650 of the donors excluded any sequence lacking an unambiguous match to a single V gene segment. In an earlier analysis of 587 of the donors, V segments were called functional above 56.7% productive rearrangements and were called segregating when the between-donor standard deviation exceeded 5%. A statistical classification framework was built for diagnosing cytomegalovirus status from the catalog of TCR beta chain sequences. V and J gene assignment, in a later analysis, came from comparing TCR nucleotide sequences with IMGT/GENE-DB human TR gene sequences. Using the TCRdist pipeline, a later analysis assigned CDR3 sequences along with most-parsimonious VDJ recombination scenarios. In a later analysis, each TCR beta chain was defined by its CDR3 amino acid sequence together with its V-gene family, and reads lacking a unique V-gene family were excluded. As a way to deal with suspected cross-contamination and a sequencing artifact, a later analysis dropped more than 500 nucleotide sequences that were highly shared and had low generation probability. For each public chain, a later analysis derived a clonal expansion index from normalized ranks of inferred template counts within each repertoire. A later analysis computed generation probabilities with a VDJ recombination model fitted to out-of-frame rearrangements, and checked the results against IGoR. In a later analysis, hypergeometric tests were used to score TCR-TCR, TCR-HLA and TCR-CMV co-occurrence, with a repertoire-size bias correction applied to TCR pairs. In a later analysis, false discovery rates were estimated by permuting HLA or CMV assignments 20 times. In a later analysis, co-occurring TCRs were grouped using DBSCAN, and TCRdist sequence similarity was added for clustering within HLA-allele-positive subsets. Co-occurrence clustering excluded repertoires with fewer than 30,000 or more than 120,000 public chains, plus five with anomalous nucleotide sharing. TCRdb holds this immuneACCESS table with in-frame rearrangements only. Some clones are missing; in checked studies, unresolved V genes explain under half, and the rest has no known cause. V, J and clone size are those of that table, while D and trimming were read from the DNA. This sample gives about 170,000 clones in total; roughly three quarters of them show up just once. Around 3.2% of the sample is taken by the ten largest.

The paper as a whole reports these results and caveats: Because some donors lacked HLA typing at each locus, the association tests relied only on the typed subset. In both the original and validation cohorts, the classifier was reported to diagnose cytomegalovirus status with high specificity and sensitivity. Strong co-occurrence of HLA alleles, especially DR and DQ, made assigning TCR associations to individual alleles difficult. A later genetic analysis reported fewer N-insertions in productive TCRs among donors in an Asian-associated ancestry cluster than the roughly 640-donor mean. In a later analysis, HLA-associated TCR beta chains showed more clonal expansion and lower generation probabilities than non-associated chains that were equally common. This cohort had only TCR beta chains sequenced, and the lack of alpha or paired-chain data limited which features could be detected. Roughly uniform sequencing depth across donors was assumed in presence/absence analyses, although this assumption may not hold. Specific HLA alleles were associated with 15,000 to 20,000 TCR beta sequences at a false discovery rate of 0.05 in a later analysis. In a later analysis, most CMV-associated TCR beta chains were found to appear HLA-restricted, with HLA associations seemingly driven largely by CMV exposure. Linkage disequilibrium might explain the correlated functional status among segregating V segments, but an unknown experimental factor could not be excluded. A group of highly shared sequence variants was considered likely to be a technical artifact of the sequencing pipeline. A later genetic analysis associated a missense DCLRE1C variant with V-gene and J-gene trimming of TCR beta chains, and an independent cohort replicated the association. Most TCR sequences were observed very rarely across donors, whereas some public TCRs were present in many individuals. In vitro tests confirmed that three of the cytomegalovirus-associated TCR beta chains recognize cytomegalovirus antigens. A later analysis found that TCR association rates varied across HLA loci, with DRB1 alleles showing the most associated TCRs and HLA-C alleles the fewest. A further reported finding was that TCR beta sequences accurately predicted the HLA-A and HLA-B alleles for most subjects in the first cohort. Some IMGT-functional V segments, including TRBV6-2 and TRBV6-3, could not be distinguished by the 87-base-pair reads and were therefore excluded. A total of fewer than 200 TCR beta chains were listed by the study as associated with cytomegalovirus. For the cohort, immune exposure information was limited to CMV serostatus. The earlier analysis of approximately 540 of the donors excluded some 15 rarely observed V segments, including chromosome 9 orphons, because counts were too low. According to a later analysis, parvovirus B19, influenza, CMV and Epstein-Barr virus appeared linked to several top co-occurrence clusters. An earlier analysis of around 500 of the donors showed that most TCR beta V segments appeared in productive rearrangements either about 90% or about 30% of the time, which broadly matched IMGT annotations. The authors suggested that the approach could potentially be generalized to other disease states and immunological phenotypes.

The V and J genes are TRBV28 and TRBJ2-1; 13 of the junction bases match TRBD2. This TCR was recovered from a woman aged 45-65 years in good health and CMV-seropositive. The sequenced sample consisted of PBMCs. This receptor has the CDR3 CASSLTLAGGFNEQFF. The bases read TGTGCCAGCAGTCTCACACTAGCGGGGGGGTTCAATGAGCAGTTCTTC.